This is a list of T cell receptor beta chains from one sample in a study of cytomegalovirus exposure and HLA in healthy donors. Profiling relied on immunoSEQ multiplex PCR, and the TCRdb table lists in-frame clones only, not all of them. The sample gives 80,000 to 100,000 clones, more than 65% of which show up once; about a sixth is in the top ten. The specimen was PBMCs. The receptors shown here come from a woman younger than 35 in good health and CMV-seropositive. The CDR3 runs from the conserved cysteine through the conserved F or W. The D gene is left open where the match is weak. Size is omitted from some rows. Given values are once, few, many or a class for expanded clones.

V	J	size	D	CDR3	DNA
TRBV5-4	TRBJ2-2	-	TRBD2	CASSPSGGRVGGELFF	TGTGCCAGCAGTCCTAGCGGGGGCCGGGTAGGTGGGGAGCTGTTTTTT
TRBV29-1	TRBJ2-1	-	-	CSVISGQVAGEQFF	TGCAGCGTGATTAGCGGTCAGGTCGCTGGTGAGCAGTTCTTC
TRBV7-2	TRBJ1-2	-	-	CASSLRTTGSTF	TGTGCCAGCAGCCTAAGGACCACCGGGAGTACCTTC
TRBV5-6	TRBJ2-3	few	TRBD1	CASSLAGTGFTDTQYF	TGTGCCAGCAGCTTGGCGGGGACAGGGTTCACAGATACGCAGTATTTT
TRBV13	TRBJ1-2	-	-	CAGSLAGGSFYGYTF	TGTGCCGGCAGCTTAGCGGGGGGATCCTTCTATGGCTACACCTTC
TRBV4-3	TRBJ1-1	-	TRBD1	CASSPGQGRAFF	TGCGCCAGCAGCCCTGGACAGGGTAGGGCTTTCTTT
TRBV9	TRBJ2-3	-	TRBD2	CASSLRSGGATDTQYF	TGTGCCAGCAGCCTGCGGAGCGGGGGGGCCACAGATACGCAGTATTTT
TRBV27	TRBJ1-5	-	TRBD1	CASSRTGVSQPQHF	TGTGCCAGCAGCCGGACAGGGGTTAGTCAGCCCCAGCATTTT
TRBV6-5	TRBJ2-3	few	TRBD2	CASSHGLDTDTQYF	TGTGCCAGCAGTCACGGACTAGACACAGATACGCAGTATTTT
TRBV7-3	TRBJ2-3	-	-	CASSLSGGADTQYF	TGTGCCAGCAGCCTATCAGGAGGGGCAGATACGCAGTATTTT
TRBV5-1	TRBJ1-6	-	TRBD1	CASSLVQGAGSPLHF	TGCGCCAGCAGCTTGGTGCAGGGGGCTGGATCACCCCTCCACTTT
TRBV7-3	TRBJ2-2	-	-	CATGVEGTGELFF	TGTGCCACCGGGGTGGAGGGCACCGGGGAGCTGTTTTTT
TRBV5-4	TRBJ1-2	-	TRBD1	CASTGQGLSGYTF	TGTGCCAGCACCGGACAGGGCCTATCTGGCTACACCTTC
TRBV27	TRBJ1-5	-	-	CASRGSLSNQPQHF	TGTGCCAGCAGGGGCAGCTTAAGCAATCAGCCCCAGCATTTT
TRBV6-6	TRBJ1-3	few	-	CASTLGPGAGNTIYF	TGTGCCAGCACCCTCGGCCCGGGGGCTGGAAACACCATATATTTT
TRBV29-1	TRBJ1-2	-	-	CSAYGVAGPTNYVYTF	TGCAGCGCCTACGGTGTTGCGGGACCGACTAACTATGTCTACACCTTC
TRBV7-8	TRBJ1-4	-	TRBD1	CASSPLPGQGQATNEKLFF	TGTGCCAGCAGCCCACTCCCGGGACAGGGTCAGGCAACTAATGAAAAACTGTTTTTT
TRBV7-3	TRBJ1-2	-	TRBD1	CASSLGQGGNYGYTF	TGTGCCAGCAGCTTAGGGCAGGGGGGTAACTATGGCTACACCTTC
TRBV6-5	TRBJ2-1	once	TRBD2	CASSRLAGPYNEQFF	TGTGCCAGCAGCCGGCTAGCGGGACCCTACAATGAGCAGTTCTTC
TRBV4-3	TRBJ2-6	-	TRBD1	CASSQAPGGTVSGANVLTF	TGCGCCAGCAGCCAAGCCCCCGGTGGGACAGTCTCTGGGGCCAACGTCCTGACTTTC
TRBV5-6	TRBJ2-5	-	TRBD1	CASSPEGTGQETQYF	TGTGCCAGCAGCCCCGAGGGGACAGGGCAAGAGACCCAGTACTTC